A single sample is the source of the 15 T cell receptor beta chains below, sequenced in a study of CD8+CD57+ T cells in acquired aplastic anemia. Profiles of TCR beta VDJ and CDR3 were generated from a genomic DNA template. One entry per CDR3 protein results from TCRdb running MiXCR on the reads. The sample includes 120,000 or so distinct CDR3 sequences, approximately 36% seen only once; the top ten take roughly 2.7%. Selection for sequencing was limited to patients who had shown CD8+CD57+ cell expansion by flow cytometry. Sequences were obtained from sorted CD4+, CD8+, or CD8+CD57+ T cells (not recorded which) from PBMCs. The receptors originated from a human donor with aplastic anemia.

Only a few counts were recorded for this clonotype. This chain joins TRBV27 and TRBJ1-1; D not resolved. With 10 bases removed from V and 5 bases from J, the gap between germline ends came to 17 bases. Germline CDR1 is MNHEY and CDR2 is SMNVEV (reference sequence). This CDR3 is built from 13 residues. CDR3 DNA: TGTGCCACCCAGCGGTCCGGGTCGACTGAAGCTTTCTTT. Amino acids: CATQRSGSTEAFF.

This clonotype was seen at least ten times. The chain carries TRBV25-1 and TRBJ1-6; D unclear. This CDR3 is 12 amino acids long. The V end was cut by 8 bases, the J end by 7 bases, with 9 bases between. Per the germline V gene, CDR1 is MGHDK and CDR2 is SYGVNS. The chain's CDR3 is CASALWNSPLHF. CDR3 DNA: TGTGCCAGCGCTCTTTGGAATTCACCCCTCCACTTT.

The chain carries TRBV24-1 and TRBJ2-3, with 7 bases identical to TRBD1. This CDR3 spans 13 amino acids. Unmatched junction bases numbered 8, after V lost 11 bases and J lost 4 bases. Germline CDR1 reads KGHDR; CDR2 reads SFDVKD. For the CDR3, the DNA is TGTGCCAGCAGGGACAGCCCGGCAGATACGCAGTATTTT. Protein product: CASRDSPADTQYF.

As to this clonotype: This clone may be a read error of a much larger clone one base away. The rearrangement links TRBV10-3 to TRBJ2-7, with 9 bases lining up with TRBD1. Trimming at V came to 5 bases and at J to 3 bases, leaving 5 bases not matched to a gene. The CDR3 is 14 residues long. Germline V gene sequence: CDR1 ENHRY, CDR2 SYGVKD. The CDR3 DNA reads TGTGCCATCAGTCGGGACAGGGCGGGCTACGAGCAGTACGTC. Translated: CAISRDRAGYEQYV.

This chain links TRBV19 with TRBJ2-7; 7 nucleotides match TRBD1. Losses at the gene ends were 2 bases for V and 7 bases for J; bases not matched to a gene: 5. Germline V gives CDR1 LNHDA, CDR2 SQIVND (reference sequence). This CDR3 contains 13 residues. CDR3 residues: CASSIITGEEQYF. The CDR3 coding sequence is TGTGCCAGTAGTATAATAACAGGGGAAGAGCAGTACTTC.

The chain is built from TRBV20-1 and TRBJ1-6; 7 bases match TRBD1. J was trimmed by 10 bases and V by 0 bases; bases with no gene match: 6. The CDR3 runs to 14 residues. Germline V lookup: CDR1 DFQATT, CDR2 SNEGSKA (reference sequence). CDR3 nucleotides: TGCAGTGCTAGAGACCGGACAGGATTGTCACCCCTCCACTTT. Its translation is CSARDRTGLSPLHF.

CDR3 in DNA: TGTGCCAGCAGTCCTGGCTACACCTTC. This encodes CASSPGYTF. The V call is TRBV28, the J call TRBJ1-2; no reliable D call. This CDR3 has 9 amino acids. V was cut by 5 bases and J by 7 bases, with 2 bases left in between. Germline CDR1 reads MDHEN; CDR2 reads SYDVKM.

This clonotype was seen many times. The V gene is TRBV7-9, the J gene TRBJ2-7, with D hard to call. Trimming took off 5 bases at V and 7 bases at J, with 12 bases between the two ends. The CDR3 contains 12 residues. Germline CDR1 and CDR2: SEHNR and FQNEAQ (reference sequence). The CDR3, as DNA: TGTGCCAGCAGCCTCCCGGAAGGTGAGCAGTACGTC. It specifies CASSLPEGEQYV.

Details on this clonotype: A much bigger clone sits one base away, suggesting this may be a read error. V gene TRBV4-1 combines with J gene TRBJ2-1; D could derive from TRBD1 or TRBD2 (5 bases each). The CDR3 has 15 amino acids. Germline assignment: CDR1 MGHRA and CDR2 YSYEKL. V lost 0 bases and J 8 bases, leaving 14 bases between the germline ends. CDR3 sequence (DNA): TGCGCCAGCAGCCAAGAAGAGGGGCCTAGGGATGAGCAGTTCTTC. This sequence encodes CASSQEEGPRDEQFF.

This clonotype was counted at least ten times. This chain connects TRBV20-1 to TRBJ1-1, with D maybe TRBD1 (6 bases). This CDR3 has 14 residues. With 5 bases removed from V and 0 bases from J, the gap between germline ends came to 13 bases. Germline loops: CDR1 DFQATT, CDR2 SNEGSKA (reference sequence). The DNA for the CDR3 is TGCAGTGCTCACGGACAGTCATTGAACACTGAAGCTTTCTTT. This sequence encodes CSAHGQSLNTEAFF.

J is TRBJ1-6 and V is TRBV15; D gene ambiguous. The V gene lost 1 base and the J gene lost 11 bases, with 21 bases spanning the gap. This CDR3 is 17 amino acids long. Germline CDR1 and CDR2: LNHNV and YYDKDF (reference sequence). CDR3 DNA sequence: TGTGCCACCAGCAGAGCCCCTCTACGTCCGGGGAATCCACCCCTCCACTTT. Translation: CATSRAPLRPGNPPLHF.

The chain has TRBV14 and TRBJ1-1; no clear D. CDR3 length: 14 residues. The germline V gene encodes CDR1 SGHDN and CDR2 FVKESK. The V and J ends lost 3 bases and 0 bases respectively, with 8 bases between them. CDR3 amino acids: CASSHRIMNTEAFF. Written as DNA, the CDR3 is TGTGCCAGCAGCCACCGAATCATGAACACTGAAGCTTTCTTT.

Many counts were recorded for this clonotype. This rearrangement joins TRBV5-1 to TRBJ1-2, with a possible D match to TRBD1 (6 bases). The CDR3 sequence is 14 residues long. Trimming stripped 2 bases from V and 6 bases from J, with 14 bases between. Germline CDR1 is SGHRS and CDR2 is YFSETQ. The CDR3 spells CASSLVTGTDGYTF. CDR3 DNA sequence: TGCGCCAGCAGCTTAGTAACAGGGACGGATGGCTACACCTTC. Filled out from reference TRBV5-1 and TRBJ1-2, the complete variable domain reads KAGVTQTPRYLIKTRGQQVTLSCSPISGHRSVSWYQQTPGQGLQFLFEYFSETQRNKGNFPGRFSGRQFSNSRSEMNVSTLELGDSALYLCASSLVTGTDGYTFGSGTRLTVV.

This clonotype showed up many times. The chain combines TRBV5-1 with TRBJ1-4, with D uncertain. CDR1 and CDR2 from the germline V gene are SGHRS and YFSETQ. CDR3 size: 13 residues. Trimming shortened V by 7 bases and J by 8 bases, and 15 bases separated the two germline ends. Here the CDR3 DNA reads TGCGCCAGCTCAGTAACTTCGGAAGAAAAACTGTTTTTT. Amino acids: CASSVTSEEKLFF.

V is TRBV29-1 and J is TRBJ1-2; 12 bases agree with TRBD1. Germline CDR1 and CDR2: SQVTM and ANQGSEA. The CDR3 runs 14 residues. V trimming: 7 bases; J trimming: 6 bases; junction bases outside the gene matches: 9. The CDR3 loop reads CSAVGTGGLNGYTF. As DNA, the CDR3 is TGCAGCGCTGTTGGGACAGGGGGCTTAAATGGCTACACCTTC.